This T cell receptor beta chain comes out of a study of vaccination and CD4 T cells after COVID-19. The Oncomine TCR Beta short-read assay was applied to DNA of cultured CD4+ T cells. In TCRdb, the PCR reads were re-called with MiXCR into one record per CDR3 protein. The repertoire holds under 20,000 distinct CDR3 sequences, around 40% seen once, with more than 7.5% in the top ten. Noted treatment: approximately nine-day PBMC culture with coronavirus spike peptide pools or control peptides (ViraFEST assay). With respect to this clonotype: The antigen remains unidentified.

CDR1 and CDR2 (germline): SGHTA, FQGNSA. The CDR3 length is 16 residues. V shed 5 bases and J shed 0 bases, with 13 bases lying between them. The input for sequencing was CD4+ T cells from blood, cultured in vitro, taken after SARS-CoV-2 vaccination. The clonotype was recovered from a human donor who had recovered from COVID-19. V is TRBV7-2 and J is TRBJ2-2, with unresolved D. The CDR3 DNA is TGTGCCAGCAGCAAAAGGACGGTTGCGAACACCGGGGAGCTGTTTTTT. It encodes CASSKRTVANTGELFF.